These 9 T cell receptor beta chains were all obtained from the same sample, sequenced in a study of CD4+ T cells in melanoma. Using immunoSEQ multiplex PCR, the repertoire was profiled, and TCRdb retains in-frame clones only, with some absent. The data show about 10,000 clones, with about 59% seen just once and approximately 25% held by the top ten. Material for sequencing was cells from a culture (not recorded whether cultured in vitro). These receptor sequences come from a human donor with melanoma.

This sequence joins TRBV9 and TRBJ1-2, with 9 bases that match TRBD1. The CDR3 runs 19 residues. V was pared by 0 bases and J by 4 bases, with 16 bases of the junction left unmatched. Per germline, CDR1 SGDLS and CDR2 YYNGEE. This chain's CDR3 is CASSVGGQGRRRNPYGYTF. CDR3 DNA sequence: TGTGCCAGCAGCGTAGGGGGACAGGGAAGACGCCGAAACCCCTATGGCTACACCTTC.

This clone was seen a few times. This rearrangement joins TRBV7-2 to TRBJ2-2; 7 bases fit TRBD1. CDR3 size: 16 residues. CDR1 and CDR2 (germline): SGHTA, FQGNSA. Germline trimming cut 1 base from V and 2 bases from J; bases unmatched to any gene: 4. The chain's CDR3 is CASSLGTGGNTGELFF. The CDR3 region has the DNA TGTGCCAGCAGCTTAGGGACAGGCGGCAACACCGGGGAGCTGTTTTTT. Full variable domain (outside the CDR3, taken from reference TRBV7-2 and TRBJ2-2): GAGVSQSPSNKVTEKGKDVELRCDPISGHTALYWYRQSLGQGLEFLIYFQGNSAPDKSGLPSDRFSAERTGGSVSTLTIQRTQQEDSAVYLCASSLGTGGNTGELFFGEGSRLTVL.

The chain employs TRBV19 and TRBJ1-1, with D perhaps TRBD1 (6 bases). Trimming stripped 3 bases from V and 6 bases from J, with 14 bases between. This CDR3 comprises 14 residues. The V gene's germline CDR1 is LNHDA and CDR2 SQIVND (reference sequence). The CDR3 sequence: CASSMPQGRAEAFF. The CDR3 region has the DNA TGTGCCAGTAGTATGCCACAGGGTAGGGCTGAAGCTTTCTTT.

The chain couples TRBV27 to TRBJ2-3; 13 positions agree with TRBD2. The CDR3 has 17 amino acids. Per germline, CDR1 MNHEY and CDR2 SMNVEV (reference sequence). V dropped 6 bases and J dropped 2; count of bases not matched to a gene: 8. The chain's CDR3 is CASSPRLAGGTTDTQYF. The CDR3 DNA reads TGTGCCAGCAGCCCTCGACTAGCGGGGGGAACCACAGATACGCAGTATTTT.

Relative to its sample, this clone is medium-sized. The V gene is TRBV19, the J gene TRBJ1-3; no firm D call. This CDR3 region has 19 residues. The V end lost 5 bases, the J end lost 0 bases, and 23 bases lay between the germline ends. Germline assignment: CDR1 LNHDA and CDR2 SQIVND (reference sequence). In DNA, the CDR3 is TGTGCCAGTAGTCTCCGGGGAGAGGGCTCCATTTACTCTGGAAACACCATATATTTT. Translation: CASSLRGEGSIYSGNTIYF.

As for this clone: A read error may account for a junction end that differs from germline. CDR3 nucleotides: TGTGCCTGGAGTGTCGATTACCAAGAGACCCGGTACTTC. It is translated as CAWSVDYQETRYF. The V call is TRBV30, the J call TRBJ2-5, with D hard to call. The CDR3 is 13 residues long. Germline-derived CDR1 and CDR2 are GTSNPN and SVGIG (reference sequence).

V and J are TRBV13 and TRBJ2-7; 7 bases align to TRBD2. The germline V gene encodes CDR1 PRHDT and CDR2 FYEKMQ (reference sequence). The CDR3 loop spans 15 amino acids. After removal of 1 base from V and 6 bases from J, the junction contained 9 bases not matched to a gene. DNA for the CDR3: TGTGCCAGCAGCTTAGCCGGGGGGAGGACGCTCGAGCAGTACTTC. This sequence encodes CASSLAGGRTLEQYF.

CDR3: CASSQGYMGQEGYTF. CDR3 DNA sequence: TGCGCCAGCAGCCAAGGCTATATGGGACAAGAAGGCTACACCTTC. The chain combines TRBV4-1 with TRBJ1-2; tentative D call: TRBD1 (6 bases). The CDR3 totals 15 residues. Trimming shortened V by 1 base and J by 8 bases, and 17 bases separated the two germline ends. CDR1 MGHRA and CDR2 YSYEKL come from the germline V gene.

The chain has TRBV6-6 and TRBJ2-7; D is ambiguous. CDR3 length: 13 residues. V was shortened by 3 bases and J by 1 base, with 7 bases between the two germline ends. Germline values: CDR1 MNHNY, CDR2 SVGAGI (reference sequence). CDR3 sequence reads: CASSYFISYEQYF. CDR3 nucleotide sequence: TGTGCCAGCAGTTATTTTATTTCCTACGAGCAGTACTTC.